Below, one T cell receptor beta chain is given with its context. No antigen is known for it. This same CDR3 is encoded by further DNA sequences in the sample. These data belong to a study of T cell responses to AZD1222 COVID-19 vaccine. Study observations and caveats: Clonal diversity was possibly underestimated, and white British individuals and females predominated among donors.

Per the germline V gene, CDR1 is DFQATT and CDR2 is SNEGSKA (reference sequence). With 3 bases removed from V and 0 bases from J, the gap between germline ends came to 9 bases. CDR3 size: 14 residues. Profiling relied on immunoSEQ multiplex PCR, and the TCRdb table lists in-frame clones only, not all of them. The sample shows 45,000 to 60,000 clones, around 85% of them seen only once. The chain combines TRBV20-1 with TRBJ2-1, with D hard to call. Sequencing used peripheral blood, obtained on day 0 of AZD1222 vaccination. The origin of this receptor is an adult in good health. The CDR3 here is CSASIRFSYNEQFF. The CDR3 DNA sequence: TGCAGTGCTAGTATTCGATTCTCCTACAATGAGCAGTTCTTC.